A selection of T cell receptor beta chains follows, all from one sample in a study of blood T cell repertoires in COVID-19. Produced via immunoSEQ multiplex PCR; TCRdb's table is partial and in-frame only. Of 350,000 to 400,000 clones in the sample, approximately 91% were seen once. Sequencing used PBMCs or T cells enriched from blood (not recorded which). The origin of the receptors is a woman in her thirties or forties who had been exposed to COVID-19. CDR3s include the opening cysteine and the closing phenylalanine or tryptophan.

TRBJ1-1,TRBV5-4,CASSLGQGPGGAFF
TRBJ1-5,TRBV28,CASTERGWGNQPQHF
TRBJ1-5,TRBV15,CATSRDARPSNQPQHF
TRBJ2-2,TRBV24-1,CATSDFGLDTGELFF
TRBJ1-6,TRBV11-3,CASSLGGSSPLHF
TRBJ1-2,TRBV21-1,CASRFTLPGQSTNYGYTF
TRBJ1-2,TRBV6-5,CASRPGQGLRGYTF
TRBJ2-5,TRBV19,CASSIDGGETQYF
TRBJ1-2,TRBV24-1,CATSDLGDRVDGYTF
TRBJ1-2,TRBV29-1,CSVEGLGRGRRYGYTF
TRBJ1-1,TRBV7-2,CASSLSGGLEAFF
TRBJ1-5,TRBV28,CASSPVAGIGSNQPQHF
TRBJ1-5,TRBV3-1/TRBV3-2,CASSRGGWAQHF
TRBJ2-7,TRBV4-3,CASSQAYSGRTTFSYEQYF
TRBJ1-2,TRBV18,CASSPTGTGGGGYTF
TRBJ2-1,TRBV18,CASSPRERVYNEQFF
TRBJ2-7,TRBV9,CASSVVGTSGSNEQYF
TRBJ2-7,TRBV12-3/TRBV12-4,CASSFQGGEQYF
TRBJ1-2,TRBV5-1,CASSLDQGAYGYTF
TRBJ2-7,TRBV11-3,CASSLARSSYEQYF
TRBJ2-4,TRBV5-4,CASSSGGTLGQENIQYF
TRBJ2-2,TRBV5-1,CASSLALHSNTGELFF
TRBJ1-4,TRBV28,CASSLWGTGNEKLFF
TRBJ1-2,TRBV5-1,CASSDNPGTGAGYTF
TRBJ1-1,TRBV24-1,CATSDRGTGNTEAFF
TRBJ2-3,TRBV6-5,CASALGQTSDTQYF
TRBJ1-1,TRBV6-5,CASTRGGSVNTEAFF
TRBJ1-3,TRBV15,CATSGHVQALGNTIYF
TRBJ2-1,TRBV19,CASSIGQAVGNEQFF
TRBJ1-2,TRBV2,CASTPDRGGGYTF
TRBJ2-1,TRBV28,CASSFQGAMLGNEQFF
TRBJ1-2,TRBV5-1,CASSPAGQGAGSYTF
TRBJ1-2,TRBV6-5,CASSPDRVGYTF
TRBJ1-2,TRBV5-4,CASSLAGRGPRGYTF
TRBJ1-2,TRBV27,CASRTVTGGYTF
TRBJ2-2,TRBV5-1,CASSSGTSEIITGELFF
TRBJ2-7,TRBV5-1,CASGTGRSYEQYF
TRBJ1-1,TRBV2,CASRRDRGVTEAFF
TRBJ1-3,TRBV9,CASSVGPLISGNTIYF
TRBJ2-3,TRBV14,CASSQTSGRPDTQYF